The clone carrying this T cell receptor (beta chain) was counted at least ten times. What it recognizes is unknown. Semi-nested PCR with Nested Universal Primer A followed constant-region reverse priming of full-length variable regions. TCRdb re-analysed the 5' RACE reads in MiXCR, keeping a single row per CDR3 protein. The profile shows about 55,000 distinct CDR3 sequences, about a sixth of them singletons. Study conclusions and caveats: Tumor Treg TCRs overlapped most with tumor naive CD4+ cells.

The V gene lost 3 bases and the J gene lost 2 bases, with 14 bases spanning the gap. The CDR3 covers 15 residues. Per the germline V gene, CDR1 is DFQATT and CDR2 is SNEGSKA (reference sequence). Naive CD4+ T cells were purified with Tregs depleted by CD25. This chain uses TRBV20-1 with TRBJ2-1, with a tentative D call TRBD2 (6 bases). The receptor comes from a female donor with breast cancer. The material sequenced was naive CD4+ T cells sorted from blood. Subset specified: naive CD4+ T cells, CD4+CD45RA+CD25-. The DNA for the CDR3 is TGCAGTGCTAGGAGCTTTAGCGGTCCCTACAATGAGCAGTTCTTC. As protein: CSARSFSGPYNEQFF.